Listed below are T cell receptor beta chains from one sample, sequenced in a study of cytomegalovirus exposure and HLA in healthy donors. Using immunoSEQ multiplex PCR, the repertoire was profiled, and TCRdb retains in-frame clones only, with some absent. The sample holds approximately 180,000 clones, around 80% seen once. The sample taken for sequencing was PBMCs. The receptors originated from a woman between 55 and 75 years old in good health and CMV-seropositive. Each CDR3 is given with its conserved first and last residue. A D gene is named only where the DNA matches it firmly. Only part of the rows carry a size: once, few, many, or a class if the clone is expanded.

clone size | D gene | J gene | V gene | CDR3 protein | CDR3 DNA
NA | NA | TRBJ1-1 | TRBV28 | CASITGGIHMNTEAFF | TGTGCCAGCATCACGGGGGGGATCCATATGAACACTGAAGCTTTCTTT
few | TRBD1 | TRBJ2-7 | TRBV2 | CASLQGVSYEQYF | TGTGCCAGCTTACAGGGGGTCTCCTACGAGCAGTACTTC
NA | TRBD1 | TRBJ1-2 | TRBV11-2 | CASSLVQGAGYGYTF | TGTGCCAGCAGCTTAGTTCAGGGGGCAGGCTATGGCTACACCTTC
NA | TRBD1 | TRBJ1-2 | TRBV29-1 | CSVGGGQGAPAGYTF | TGCAGCGTTGGGGGGGGACAGGGGGCGCCGGCTGGCTACACCTTC
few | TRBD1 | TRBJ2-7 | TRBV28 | CASSLGDRVYEQYF | TGTGCCAGCAGTTTAGGGGACAGGGTGTACGAGCAGTACTTC
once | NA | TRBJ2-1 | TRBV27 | CASSLLGQEGGHEQFF | TGTGCCAGCAGTTTACTTGGACAGGAGGGCGGACATGAGCAGTTCTTC
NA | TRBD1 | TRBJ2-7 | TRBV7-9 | CASSSRDRGLYEQYF | TGTGCCAGCAGCTCAAGGGACAGGGGCTTGTACGAGCAGTACTTC
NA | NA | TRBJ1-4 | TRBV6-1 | CASTEPQGREKLFF | TGTGCCAGCACAGAACCACAGGGTCGGGAAAAACTGTTTTTT
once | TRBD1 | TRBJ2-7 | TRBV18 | CASSPNPGTGGHEQYF | TGTGCCAGCTCACCGAACCCCGGGACAGGGGGACACGAGCAGTACTTC
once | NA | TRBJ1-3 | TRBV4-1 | CASSQVAGSSGNTIYF | TGCGCCAGCAGCCAAGTAGCCGGGAGCTCTGGAAACACCATATATTTT
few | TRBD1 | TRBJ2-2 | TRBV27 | CASKMDRGSTGELFF | TGTGCCAGCAAGATGGACAGGGGAAGTACCGGGGAGCTGTTTTTT
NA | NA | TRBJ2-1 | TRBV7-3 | CASSLRQPDEQFF | TGTGCCAGCAGCTTAAGACAGCCCGATGAGCAGTTCTTC
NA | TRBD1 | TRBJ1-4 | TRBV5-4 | CASSNPGTGNEKLFF | TGTGCCAGCAGCAACCCCGGGACAGGGAATGAAAAACTGTTTTTT
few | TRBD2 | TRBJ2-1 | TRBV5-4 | CASSFGLAGGLNEQFF | TGTGCCAGCAGCTTTGGACTAGCGGGGGGCCTAAATGAGCAGTTCTTC
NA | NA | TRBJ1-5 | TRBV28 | CASRTPPGQVISNQPQHF | TGTGCCAGCAGAACTCCCCCGGGACAAGTTATTAGCAATCAGCCCCAGCATTTT
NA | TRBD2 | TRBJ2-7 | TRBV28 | CASSLKWPVGLAGGPDYEQYF | TGTGCCAGCAGTTTGAAGTGGCCTGTGGGACTAGCGGGAGGTCCTGACTACGAGCAGTACTTC
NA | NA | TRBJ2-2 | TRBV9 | CASSVEKVEGVGTGELFF | TGTGCCAGCAGCGTGGAGAAGGTAGAGGGGGTCGGCACCGGGGAGCTGTTTTTT
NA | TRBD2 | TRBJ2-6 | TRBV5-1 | CASSFRLAPGANVLTF | TGCGCCAGCAGCTTTCGACTAGCTCCTGGGGCCAACGTCCTGACTTTC
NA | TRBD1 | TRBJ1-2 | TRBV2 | CASSLQGTTNYGYTF | TGTGCCAGCAGTCTACAGGGGACAACTAACTATGGCTACACCTTC
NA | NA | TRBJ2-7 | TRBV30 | CAWSIRRDSYEQYF | TGTGCCTGGAGCATACGGAGGGACAGCTACGAGCAGTACTTC
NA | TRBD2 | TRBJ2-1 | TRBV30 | CAWSQGLAGGPYNEQFF | TGTGCCTGGAGTCAGGGACTAGCGGGGGGGCCCTACAATGAGCAGTTCTTC
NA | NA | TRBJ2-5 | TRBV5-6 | CASSLGGRGETQYF | TGTGCCAGCAGCTTGGGGGGGCGCGGGGAGACCCAGTACTTC
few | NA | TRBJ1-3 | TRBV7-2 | CASSFDRGARGNTIYF | TGTGCCAGCAGCTTTGACCGTGGGGCGCGCGGAAACACCATATATTTT
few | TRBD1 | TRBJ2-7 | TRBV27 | CASSGRDRRGYEQYF | TGTGCCAGCAGTGGTAGGGACAGGAGAGGTTACGAGCAGTACTTC
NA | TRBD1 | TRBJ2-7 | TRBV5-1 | CASSSGTGTYEQYF | TGCGCCAGCAGCTCCGGGACAGGGACCTACGAGCAGTACTTC
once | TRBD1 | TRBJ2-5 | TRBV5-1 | CASSLGQGIGQETQYF | TGCGCCAGCAGCCTAGGACAGGGGATAGGACAAGAGACCCAGTACTTC
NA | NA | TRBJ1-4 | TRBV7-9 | CASSPRDSPTNEKLFF | TGTGCCAGCAGTCCAAGAGACAGTCCAACTAATGAAAAACTGTTTTTT
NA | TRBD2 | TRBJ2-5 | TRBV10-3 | CAISDLTGGQETQYF | TGTGCCATCAGTGACTTAACGGGGGGACAAGAGACCCAGTACTTC
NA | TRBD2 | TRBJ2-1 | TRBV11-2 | CASSLRVAGMYNEQFF | TGTGCCAGCAGCTTGAGGGTAGCGGGGATGTACAATGAGCAGTTCTTC
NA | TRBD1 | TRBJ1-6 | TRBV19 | CASTMGDRGDSPLHF | TGTGCCAGTACCATGGGGGACAGGGGGGATTCACCCCTCCACTTT
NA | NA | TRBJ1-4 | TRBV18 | CASSPRSGSDEKLFF | TGTGCCAGCTCACCCCGTTCAGGGTCGGATGAAAAACTGTTTTTT
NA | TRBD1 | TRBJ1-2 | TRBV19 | CASSDPGGYGYTF | TGTGCCAGTAGCGACCCAGGGGGCTATGGCTACACCTTC
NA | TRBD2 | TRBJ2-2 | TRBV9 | CASSVATMVAGGRNLQGELFF | TGTGCCAGCAGCGTAGCTACTATGGTAGCGGGAGGACGAAACCTTCAGGGGGAGCTGTTTTTT
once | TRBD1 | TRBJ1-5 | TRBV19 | CASINRRGTGIRSNQPQHF | TGTGCCAGTATCAACAGAAGGGGGACAGGGATCCGAAGCAATCAGCCCCAGCATTTT
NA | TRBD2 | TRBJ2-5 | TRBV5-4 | CASSLTLAGGGETQYF | TGTGCCAGCAGCTTGACCCTAGCGGGGGGGGGAGAGACCCAGTACTTC
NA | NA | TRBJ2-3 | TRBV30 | CAWSAGGDTQYF | TGTGCCTGGAGTGCAGGAGGAGATACGCAGTATTTT
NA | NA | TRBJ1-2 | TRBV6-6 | CASSYGGGGGYTF | TGTGCCAGCAGTTACGGGGGCGGGGGTGGCTACACCTTC
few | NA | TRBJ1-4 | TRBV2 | CASREGPAEWEKLFF | TGTGCCAGCAGGGAGGGCCCAGCCGAATGGGAAAAACTGTTTTTT
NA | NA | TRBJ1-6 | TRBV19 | CASSTTGSSYNSPLHF | TGTGCCAGTAGTACTACAGGGAGCTCCTATAATTCACCCCTCCACTTT
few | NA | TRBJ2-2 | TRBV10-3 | CAIKFGGGGELFF | TGTGCCATCAAGTTCGGAGGTGGCGGGGAGCTGTTTTTT
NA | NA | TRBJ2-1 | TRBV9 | CASSVTGSYNEQFF | TGTGCCAGCAGCGTAACCGGGAGCTACAATGAGCAGTTCTTC
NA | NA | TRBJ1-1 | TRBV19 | CASDGGFGIATEAFF | TGTGCCAGCGATGGGGGGTTTGGGATCGCCACTGAAGCTTTCTTT
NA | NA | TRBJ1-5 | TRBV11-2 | CASSPTADRMPQHF | TGTGCCAGCAGCCCAACCGCCGACAGGATGCCCCAGCATTTT